This passage covers 14 T cell receptor beta chains from one sample sequenced in a study of early T cells in non-severe SARS-CoV-2 infection (dated by TCRdb to the early 2020s). Library preparation was by 5' RACE. TCRdb lists the instrument as NextSeq 500. TCRdb redid the processing of the public reads, applying fastp at Q25 and MiXCR, and retained in-frame beta chains. CDR3 protein duplicates are merged, each entry listing the most common genes and DNA. For this sample there are 53,000 or so distinct CDR3 sequences; around 10% appear just once. Approximately 2.5% of the sample belongs to the ten largest clones. The material sequenced was whole blood, taken at baseline. The source is an adult who was a healthcare worker with PCR-confirmed SARS-CoV-2 infection or an uninfected control (not recorded which).

This clonotype was seen a handful of times. This chain joins TRBV7-2 and TRBJ2-3; tentatively, D is TRBD1 or TRBD2 (5 bases each). This CDR3 is 16 amino acids long. Per germline, CDR1 SGHTA and CDR2 FQGNSA. Trimming left V 3 bases short and J 1 base short, with 14 bases between. CDR3: CASSLTGRPGTDTQYF. The CDR3 DNA follows: TGTGCCAGCAGCTTGACGGGGCGCCCGGGCACAGATACGCAGTATTTT.

The chain employs TRBV11-2 and TRBJ2-5; 7 nucleotides line up with TRBD1. V lost 6 bases and J lost 2; bases outside the gene matches: 15. The CDR3 contains 17 residues. Germline V lookup: CDR1 SGHAT, CDR2 FQNNGV. The CDR3 region has the DNA TGTGCCAGCAGTATGATCCGTACCGGGACAGAGCAAGAGACCCAGTACTTC. Its translation: CASSMIRTGTEQETQYF.

This clonotype has a count of ten or more. The genes are TRBV28 and TRBJ1-4; D is undetermined. This CDR3 is built from 17 residues. The V gene lost 3 bases and the J gene lost 5 bases, with 19 bases spanning the gap. CDR1 and CDR2 (germline): MDHEN, SYDVKM. CDR3 DNA: TGTGCCAGCAGTTTCGGGATGTCGGCAGGCAAAAATGAAAAACTGTTTTTT. It yields the protein CASSFGMSAGKNEKLFF.

This clonotype was recorded at least ten times. The chain links TRBV5-1 to TRBJ2-1; 7 nucleotides line up with TRBD2. Trimming took 5 bases from V and 8 from J; bases not matched to a gene: 10. Germline loops: CDR1 SGHRS, CDR2 YFSETQ. CDR3 length equals 14 residues. CDR3 bases: TGCGCCAGCAGGCTCCAGGGAGGGCCGGATGAGCAGTTCTTC. Translating gives CASRLQGGPDEQFF.

This chain uses TRBV5-1 with TRBJ2-3; 12 bases map to TRBD2. The CDR3 runs to 16 residues. The junction had 7 bases not matched to a gene; V was cut back by 4 bases and J by 4 bases. CDR1 is SGHRS, CDR2 YFSETQ, per germline. This CDR3 is CASSPRLAGVSDTQYF. In DNA, the CDR3 is TGCGCCAGCAGCCCGAGACTAGCGGGAGTATCAGATACGCAGTATTTT.

Many counts were recorded for this clonotype. This chain joins TRBV6-5 and TRBJ2-2; 14 bases match TRBD2. Germline loops: CDR1 MNHEY, CDR2 SVGAGI. Germline trimming cut 1 base from V and 5 bases from J; bases unmatched to any gene: 6. This CDR3 is built from 18 residues. The CDR3 loop reads CASSYWGTSGSGTGELFF. The CDR3 region has the DNA TGTGCCAGCAGTTACTGGGGGACTAGCGGGAGTGGGACCGGGGAGCTGTTTTTT.

The chain recombines TRBV5-1 with TRBJ2-1; perhaps TRBD2 as D (6 bases). CDR1 and CDR2 from the germline V gene are SGHRS and YFSETQ. The CDR3 has 14 amino acids. Trimming stripped 0 bases from V and 6 bases from J, with 10 bases between. The CDR3 here is CASSLETRGNEQFF. The CDR3 DNA sequence: TGCGCCAGCAGCTTGGAGACTAGGGGCAATGAGCAGTTCTTC.

The chain recombines TRBV11-2 with TRBJ2-3; the D is unclear. This CDR3 has 12 residues. Trimming took off 1 base at V and 6 bases at J, with 5 bases between the two ends. The germline V gene encodes CDR1 SGHAT and CDR2 FQNNGV. The CDR3 sequence is CASSLVLDTQYF. DNA of the CDR3: TGTGCCAGCAGCTTAGTTCTTGATACGCAGTATTTT.

In this sample, this clonotype turned up a few times. The rearrangement uses TRBV5-1 and TRBJ2-7; 8 bases are a match to TRBD1. J gave up 0 bases and V 5 bases, and 7 bases lay outside the gene matches. Germline V gene sequence: CDR1 SGHRS, CDR2 YFSETQ. The CDR3 length is 15 residues. In DNA form, the CDR3 reads TGCGCCAGCAGATGGGCGGGACAGGCCTCCTACGAGCAGTACTTC. Translating it yields CASRWAGQASYEQYF. The variable domain in full, with the rest retrieved from reference TRBV5-1 and TRBJ2-7, is KAGVTQTPRYLIKTRGQQVTLSCSPISGHRSVSWYQQTPGQGLQFLFEYFSETQRNKGNFPGRFSGRQFSNSRSEMNVSTLELGDSALYLCASRWAGQASYEQYFGPGTRLTVT.

This clonotype was observed a handful of times. V is TRBV19 and J is TRBJ2-5, with D unresolved. This CDR3 region has 15 residues. With 4 bases removed from V and 5 bases from J, the gap between germline ends came to 17 bases. Germline assignment: CDR1 LNHDA and CDR2 SQIVND (reference sequence). In nucleotides, the CDR3 is TGTGCCAGTAGTACCACGTTGGGTAGGCCGGAGACCCAGTACTTC. This gives the protein CASSTTLGRPETQYF.

The V and J genes are TRBV10-2 and TRBJ2-5; TRBD2 aligns across 7 bases. CDR1 is WSHSY and CDR2 is SAAADI in the germline V gene. This CDR3 has 13 residues. J lost 3 bases, V lost 4 bases, and 2 bases had no gene match. In DNA form, the CDR3 reads TGCGCCAGCAGTGCGACTAGCAAAGAGACCCAGTACTTC. Protein: CASSATSKETQYF.

This clonotype was detected many times. This chain joins TRBV12-3 or TRBV12-4 and TRBJ2-2, with a possible D match to TRBD2 (5 bases). The germline V and J ends were trimmed by 5 bases and 6 bases, with 16 bases remaining between them. The CDR3 loop spans 15 amino acids. The CDR3 coding sequence is TGTGCCAGCAGTCCGGAGCGGAGTCGGGCCGGGGAGCTGTTTTTT. Amino acids: CASSPERSRAGELFF.

This chain links TRBV7-9 with TRBJ2-7; 10 bases agree with TRBD2. The CDR3 spans 14 residues. V lost 5 bases to trimming and J lost 3 bases; unmatched junction nucleotides: 4. Germline V gene data show CDR1 as SEHNR and CDR2 as FQNEAQ (reference sequence). The CDR3 spells CASSTLAGVYEQYF. CDR3 sequence (DNA): TGTGCCAGCAGCACCCTAGCGGGAGTCTACGAGCAGTACTTC.

This clonotype was observed a handful of times. The V gene is TRBV28, the J gene TRBJ1-2; TRBD1 aligns across 11 bases. The CDR3 sequence is 15 residues long. Germline assignment: CDR1 MDHEN and CDR2 SYDVKM. V shed 6 bases and J 4 bases; nucleotides not matched to a gene: 7. CDR3 bases: TGTGCCAGCAGCACGGACAGGGGGCGGTTCTATGGCTACACCTTC. It translates to CASSTDRGRFYGYTF.